This T cell receptor beta chain was documented in a study of T cells in Graves' hyperthyroidism and ophthalmopathy. General study points: Most expanded thyroid clonotypes above 0.001 recurred in blood.

RNA transcripts were the template for amplifying TCR beta CDR3 regions. The TCR CDR3 was amplified in a first-round RT-PCR using the HTBI primer set. Each CDR3 protein gets one entry after TCRdb re-called the multiplex PCR reads with MiXCR. The sample holds about 420,000 distinct CDR3 sequences, roughly an eighth seen once. In germline, CDR1 is MGHRA, CDR2 YSYEKL. V dropped 0 bases and J dropped 4 bases, with 16 bases sitting between them. The CDR3 sequence is 16 residues long. The sample holds a few counts of this clonotype. The antigen is not known. Newly diagnosed patients aged 18 to 65 had hyperthyroidism of under 2 months' duration.

This TCR came from a woman aged 18 to 35 with Graves' hyperthyroidism. The sequencing sample was made of blood. This chain links TRBV4-1 with TRBJ2-7; the D gene is possibly TRBD1 (5 bases). CDR3 coding DNA: TGCGCCAGCAGCCAAGAATGGGGCGGCAGAAGTTACGAGCAGTACTTC. Translation gives CASSQEWGGRSYEQYF.